Presented here are 19 T cell receptor beta chains from one specimen sequenced in a study of CD8+ T cells in alopecia areata. Treatment meaning: oral pan-JAK inhibitor, 5-10 mg twice daily. Extracted RNA was reverse transcribed, and the resulting cDNA served as sequencing template. The method was immunoSEQ multiplex PCR; TCRdb's version includes in-frame clones alone and lacks a portion of them. The data show roughly 99,000 clones, 84% seen once. The input for sequencing was CD8+ T cells sorted from blood, taken at week 24, from a patient treated with tofacitinib. The source of these receptors is a human donor with alopecia areata.

The CDR3: CASSYSWGGEQYF. The CDR3 DNA follows: TGTGCCAGCAGTTACTCATGGGGGGGGGAGCAGTACTTC. This sequence joins TRBV6-5 and TRBJ2-7; TRBD2 matches 7 bases. Germline trimming cut 0 bases from V and 7 bases from J; bases unmatched to any gene: 3. CDR3 length: 13 residues. Germline CDR1 and CDR2: MNHEY and SVGAGI.

The V call is TRBV4-3, the J call TRBJ2-3, with a tentative D call TRBD2 (6 bases). Looked up from germline, CDR1 is LGHNA and CDR2 is YSLEER. The length of the CDR3 is 15 residues. The V and J ends lost 4 bases and 4 bases respectively, with 15 bases between them. CDR3 in amino acids: CASSPLPGEADTQYF. CDR3 sequence (DNA): TGCGCCAGCAGCCCCCTTCCGGGGGAGGCAGATACGCAGTATTTT.

This chain connects TRBV4-3 to TRBJ2-7; D is unclear. The ends were cut back, 0 bases at V and 0 bases at J, with 18 bases in the middle. CDR3 size: 18 residues. Germline values: CDR1 LGHNA, CDR2 YSLEER. This CDR3 is CASSQDGPGAYNSYEQYF. The CDR3 DNA reads TGCGCCAGCAGCCAAGATGGGCCCGGCGCATACAACTCCTACGAGCAGTACTTC.

The CDR3 loop reads CASSAWTGANTEAFF. The DNA of the CDR3 is TGTGCCAGTAGTGCGTGGACAGGGGCGAACACTGAAGCTTTCTTT. The genes are TRBV19 and TRBJ1-1; 9 positions agree with TRBD1. After removal of 5 bases from V and 1 base from J, the junction contained 5 bases not matched to a gene. This CDR3 is 15 amino acids long. The germline V gene encodes CDR1 LNHDA and CDR2 SQIVND (reference sequence).

The rearrangement joins TRBV28 to TRBJ2-2; no clear D. The CDR3 has 13 amino acids. The germline V gene encodes CDR1 MDHEN and CDR2 SYDVKM. V lost 6 bases to trimming and J lost 5 bases, with 10 bases between them. DNA of the CDR3: TGTGCCAGCAGGATACATGGTACCGGGGAGCTGTTTTTT. Translation gives CASRIHGTGELFF.

CDR3 DNA sequence: TGTGCCAGCAGCTTAGGCCAAGGGAACTATGGCTACACCTTC. It yields the protein CASSLGQGNYGYTF. The V and J genes are TRBV13 and TRBJ1-2; D is undetermined. This CDR3 comprises 14 residues. The ends were cut back, 0 bases at V and 2 bases at J, with 7 bases in the middle. Germline-derived CDR1 and CDR2 are PRHDT and FYEKMQ (reference sequence). Full variable domain (rest looked up from reference TRBV13 and TRBJ1-2): AAGVIQSPRHLIKEKRETATLKCYPIPRHDTVYWYQQGPGQDPQFLISFYEKMQSDKGSIPDRFSAQQFSDYHSELNMSSLELGDSALYFCASSLGQGNYGYTFGSGTRLTVV.

The chain has TRBV11-2 and TRBJ2-7, with D hard to call. V was trimmed by 6 bases and J by 2 bases, leaving 8 bases between them. In germline, CDR1 is SGHAT, CDR2 FQNNGV. CDR3 length equals 12 residues. CDR3 sequence (DNA): TGTGCCAGCAGAGAGCAGACCTACGAGCAGTACTTC. Its protein product is CASREQTYEQYF. Combining the CDR3 with reference TRBV11-2 and TRBJ2-7 gives the whole variable domain EAGVAQSPRYKIIEKRQSVAFWCNPISGHATLYWYQQILGQGPKLLIQFQNNGVVDDSQLPKDRFSAERLKGVDSTLKIQPAKLEDSAVYLCASREQTYEQYFGPGTRLTVT.

The chain combines TRBV7-9 with TRBJ1-2; 7 nucleotides agree with TRBD1. The length of the CDR3 is 15 residues. Looked up from germline, CDR1 is SEHNR and CDR2 is FQNEAQ (reference sequence). With 4 bases clipped from V and 1 base from J, the junction kept 6 bases outside the gene matches. In DNA, the CDR3 is TGTGCCAGCAGCTCACCCGGGACAGATAACTATGGCTACACCTTC. Amino acids: CASSSPGTDNYGYTF.

V gene TRBV7-9 combines with J gene TRBJ1-1; no firm D call. The germline V gene has CDR1 SEHNR and CDR2 FQNEAQ (reference sequence). Trimming took 1 base from V and 6 from J, leaving 6 bases between them. The CDR3 is made up of 12 amino acids. CDR3 residues: CASSLERSEAFF. The CDR3 nucleotides are TGTGCCAGCAGCTTAGAGCGTTCTGAAGCTTTCTTT.

The V and J genes are TRBV4-1 and TRBJ2-1; unclear D gene. The CDR3 sequence is 12 residues long. Germline CDR1 and CDR2: MGHRA and YSYEKL. The V and J ends lost 6 bases and 6 bases respectively, with 9 bases between them. The CDR3 region has the DNA TGCGCCAGCAGTGGGCGTGGCAATGAGCAGTTCTTC. Translated, it gives CASSGRGNEQFF.

This chain uses TRBV4-2 with TRBJ2-7, with TRBD2 matching 7 bases. Looked up from germline, CDR1 is LGHNA and CDR2 is YNFKEQ. With 0 bases clipped from V and 3 bases from J, the junction kept 5 bases outside the gene matches. The CDR3 contains 15 residues. The CDR3 spells CASSQEVTGGYEQYF. CDR3 sequence (DNA): TGTGCCAGCAGCCAAGAGGTGACGGGGGGCTACGAGCAGTACTTC.

V is TRBV4-3 and J is TRBJ1-2, with 8 bases aligning to TRBD1. CDR1 is LGHNA, CDR2 YSLEER, per germline. CDR3 length equals 16 residues. J was trimmed by 4 bases and V by 0 bases; bases with no gene match: 7. This CDR3 is CASSQDRTGYPYGYTF. CDR3 DNA: TGCGCCAGCAGCCAAGATCGGACAGGGTACCCCTATGGCTACACCTTC.

The CDR3 here is CARESGGSRDRDKNIQYF. In DNA, the CDR3 is TGCGCCCGAGAATCAGGAGGTTCACGAGACAGGGACAAAAACATTCAGTACTTC. The chain links TRBV23-1 to TRBJ2-4, with TRBD1 identical over 7 bases. TRBV23-1 is an ORF, and what it does is uncertain. This CDR3 is built from 18 residues. V trimming: 11 bases; J trimming: 3 bases; junction bases outside the gene matches: 22.

The chain recombines TRBV7-6 with TRBJ1-2, with D tentatively TRBD1 (5 bases). The V gene's germline CDR1 is SGHVS and CDR2 FNYEAQ. The CDR3 consists of 14 residues. V lost 8 bases and J lost 6, with 19 bases in between. Written as DNA, the CDR3 is TGTGCCAGCGGCGGGGGGGGATTGGAGAATGGCTACACCTTC. This codes for CASGGGGLENGYTF.

Concerning this clone itself: In this CDR3 the conserved last residue, phenylalanine or tryptophan, is missing, so a read error is likely. The V gene is TRBV15, the J gene TRBJ2-2, with a possible D match to TRBD1 (6 bases). V was clipped by 5 bases and J by 0 bases, with 10 bases between them. Germline CDR1 LNHNV, CDR2 YYDKDF (reference sequence). The CDR3 spans 15 residues. CDR3: CATSRTVSNTGELFP. DNA for the CDR3: TGTGCCACCAGCCGGACAGTTTCGAACACCGGGGAGCTGTTTCCT.

The chain employs TRBV6-5 and TRBJ1-2; D is possibly TRBD1 (6 bases). In germline, CDR1 is MNHEY, CDR2 SVGAGI. The CDR3 is 12 residues long. The V and J ends lost 2 bases and 8 bases respectively, with 9 bases between them. CDR3 amino acids: CASSYGGQGYTF. DNA for the CDR3: TGTGCCAGCAGTTACGGGGGGCAAGGCTACACCTTC.

This sequence joins TRBV5-6 and TRBJ2-1; D may correspond to TRBD1 or TRBD2 (5 bases each). This CDR3 has 13 amino acids. Trimming stripped 4 bases from V and 4 bases from J, with 9 bases between. Per the germline V gene, CDR1 is SGHDT and CDR2 is YYEEEE. The CDR3 region has the DNA TGTGCCAGCAGCGACGGGGCGTACAATGAGCAGTTCTTC. As protein: CASSDGAYNEQFF. Looking up the rest from reference TRBV5-6 and TRBJ2-1 gives the full variable domain: DAGVTQSPTHLIKTRGQQVTLRCSPKSGHDTVSWYQQALGQGPQFIFQYYEEEERQRGNFPDRFSGHQFPNYSSELNVNALLLGDSALYLCASSDGAYNEQFFGPGTRLTVL.

The J gene is TRBJ2-1, the V gene TRBV30; possible D gene TRBD2, 5 bases. The CDR3 loop spans 11 amino acids. Germline V gene data show CDR1 as GTSNPN and CDR2 as SVGIG (reference sequence). V was trimmed by 2 bases and J by 9 bases, leaving 8 bases between them. DNA of the CDR3: TGTGCCTGGAGTCGGGGAAGTGAGCAGTTCTTC. Its translation is CAWSRGSEQFF.

V and J are TRBV27 and TRBJ2-5; 7 bases are shared with TRBD2. CDR1 MNHEY and CDR2 SMNVEV come from the germline V gene (reference sequence). Unmatched junction bases numbered 12, after V lost 10 bases and J lost 4 bases. This CDR3 is 14 amino acids long. The CDR3 coding sequence is TGTGCCACCTCAAGACGGGGGGTTAGAGAGACCCAGTACTTC. Translated: CATSRRGVRETQYF.